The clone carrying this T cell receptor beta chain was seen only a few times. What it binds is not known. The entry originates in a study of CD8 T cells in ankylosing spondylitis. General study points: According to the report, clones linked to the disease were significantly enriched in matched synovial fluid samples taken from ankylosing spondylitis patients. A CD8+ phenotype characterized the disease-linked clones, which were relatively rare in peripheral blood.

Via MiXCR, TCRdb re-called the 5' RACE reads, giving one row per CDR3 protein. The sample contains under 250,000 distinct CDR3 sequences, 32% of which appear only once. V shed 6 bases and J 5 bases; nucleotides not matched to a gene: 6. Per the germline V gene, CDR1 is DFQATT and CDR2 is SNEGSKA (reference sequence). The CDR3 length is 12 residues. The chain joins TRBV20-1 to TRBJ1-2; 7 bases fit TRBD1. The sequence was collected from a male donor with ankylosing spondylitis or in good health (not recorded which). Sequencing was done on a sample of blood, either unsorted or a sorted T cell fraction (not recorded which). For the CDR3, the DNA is TGCAGTGCCCGGGACAGTTATTATGGCTACACCTTC. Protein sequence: CSARDSYYGYTF.